This TCR beta chain was sequenced during a study of PD-1 blockade in classical Hodgkin lymphoma. Study findings and constraints: In newly diagnosed patients, baseline TCR diversity was reportedly below that of healthy donors.

On this clone: What it binds is unknown.

Clones were sequenced by immunoSEQ multiplex PCR, and TCRdb holds only the in-frame ones, with some missing. This table has roughly 41,000 clones, 76% appearing once. The CDR3 extends over 14 amino acids. Trimming removed 0 bases from V and 3 bases from J; junction bases left unmatched: 0. The germline CDR1 and CDR2 sequences are SGHRS and YFSETQ. After autologous stem cell transplantation all patients relapsed, and prior brentuximab vedotin exposure differed between cohorts. Best responses were complete response, partial response or progressive disease. The source of this sequence is a human donor with classical Hodgkin lymphoma. The V call is TRBV5-1, the J call TRBJ1-3; 7 nucleotides agree with TRBD1. The source was peripheral blood mononuclear cells (PBMCs), collected at baseline. DNA for the CDR3: TGCGCCAGCAGCTTGGGACAGGGTGGAAACACCATATATTTT. Amino acids: CASSLGQGGNTIYF.